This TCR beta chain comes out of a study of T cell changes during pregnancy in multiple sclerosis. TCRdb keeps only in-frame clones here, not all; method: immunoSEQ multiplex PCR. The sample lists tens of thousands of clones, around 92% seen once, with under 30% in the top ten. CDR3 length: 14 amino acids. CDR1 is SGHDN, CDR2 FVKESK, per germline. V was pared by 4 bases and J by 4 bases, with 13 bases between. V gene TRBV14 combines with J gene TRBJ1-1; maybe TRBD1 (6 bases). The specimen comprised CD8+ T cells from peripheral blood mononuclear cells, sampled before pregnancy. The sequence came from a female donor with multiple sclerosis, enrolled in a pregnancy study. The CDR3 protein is CASSRTVPGTEAFF. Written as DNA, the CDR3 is TGTGCCAGCAGCCGGACAGTCCCGGGCACTGAAGCTTTCTTT. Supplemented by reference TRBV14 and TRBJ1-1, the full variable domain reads EAGVTQFPSHSVIEKGQTVTLRCDPISGHDNLYWYRRVMGKEIKFLLHFVKESKQDESGMPNNRFLAERTGGTYSTLKVQPAELEDSGVYFCASSRTVPGTEAFFGQGTRLTVV.